These 10 T cell receptor beta chains share one sample of origin, sequenced in a study of response to subunit inactivated influenza vaccine. A single record per CDR3 protein comes from TCRdb applying MiXCR to the RT-PCR reads. The data show about half a million distinct CDR3 sequences, 7.6% seen once. This specimen was PBMCs from blood, taken about 24 months after vaccination. The receptors here all came from a man aged 50 to 75 who received an inactivated influenza vaccine.

This clonotype has just a few counts. The DNA of the CDR3 is TGTGCCAGCAGCCAAGTTTTAAGCACTGAAGCTTTCTTT. This codes for CASSQVLSTEAFF. The gene calls are TRBV3-1 and TRBJ1-1; D uncertain. The CDR3 sequence is 13 residues long. V gave up 1 base and J gave up 4 bases, with 7 bases separating them. Looked up from germline, CDR1 is LGHDT and CDR2 is YNNKEL (reference sequence).

The V call is TRBV2, the J call TRBJ2-1, with D possibly being TRBD1 (5 bases). V lost 11 bases and J 3 bases, leaving 17 bases between the germline ends. From germline, CDR1 is SNHLY and CDR2 FYNNEI. The CDR3 is made up of 14 amino acids. CDR3 amino acids: CALMAAGRYNEQFF. CDR3 coding DNA: TGTGCCCTTATGGCGGCAGGGCGCTACAATGAGCAGTTCTTC.

The sample holds a few counts of this clonotype. The J gene is TRBJ2-6, the V gene TRBV20-1; D may match TRBD1 or TRBD2 (5 bases each). Deletions cut 3 bases from V and 2 bases from J, with 11 bases between. In germline, CDR1 is DFQATT, CDR2 SNEGSKA (reference sequence). The CDR3 contains 15 residues. CDR3 bases: TGCAGTGCTAGTCTACGGGGCACTGGGGCCAACGTCCTGACTTTC. It is translated as CSASLRGTGANVLTF.

This clonotype was seen repeatedly, ten times or more. This sequence joins TRBV28 and TRBJ2-7, with 12 positions matching TRBD2. The V gene's germline CDR1 is MDHEN and CDR2 SYDVKM. J was trimmed by 4 bases and V by 5 bases; bases with no gene match: 12. The CDR3 sequence is 17 residues long. The CDR3 nucleotides are TGTGCCAGCAGTCCGCCCCGGCTGACTAGCGGGAGTTACGAGCAGTACTTC. Its protein is CASSPPRLTSGSYEQYF.

This clonotype has a handful of counts. The gene calls are TRBV7-9 and TRBJ2-7, with 8 bases fitting TRBD2. Germline CDR1 reads SEHNR; CDR2 reads FQNEAQ (reference sequence). This CDR3 comprises 16 residues. V lost 0 bases to trimming and J lost 5 bases; unmatched junction nucleotides: 9. CDR3 loop: CASSLALVAGNNEQYF. CDR3 bases: TGTGCCAGCAGCTTAGCGTTGGTAGCGGGGAATAACGAGCAGTACTTC.

CDR3 region: CASSYRNLGELFF. The CDR3 DNA reads as TGTGCCAGCAGTTACAGGAACCTCGGGGAGCTGTTTTTT. This chain links TRBV6-2 or TRBV6-3 with TRBJ2-2; D call uncertain. Per germline, CDR1 MNHEY and CDR2 SVGEGT. The CDR3 loop spans 13 amino acids. Deletions cut 2 bases from V and 7 bases from J, with 8 bases between.

This clonotype was counted at least ten times. The V call is TRBV16, the J call TRBJ1-3; no reliable D call. V gave up 2 bases and J gave up 1 base, with 9 bases separating them. The CDR3 length is 15 residues. Germline V CDR1 and CDR2: KGHSY, FQNENV. The CDR3 protein is CASSQMGTSGNTIYF. The CDR3 nucleotides read TGTGCCAGCAGCCAAATGGGAACTTCTGGAAACACCATATATTTT. The whole variable domain, filled in from reference TRBV16 and TRBJ1-3, reads GEEVAQTPKHLVRGEGQKAKLYCAPIKGHSYVFWYQQVLKNEFKFLISFQNENVFDETGMPKERFSAKCLPNSPCSLEIQATKLEDSAVYFCASSQMGTSGNTIYFGEGSWLTVV.

The rearrangement uses TRBV7-2 and TRBJ2-5; unclear D gene. The V gene lost 5 bases and the J gene lost 2 bases, with 15 bases spanning the gap. The CDR3 loop spans 15 amino acids. Germline-derived CDR1 and CDR2 are SGHTA and FQGNSA. The CDR3 DNA is TGTGCCAGCAGCCCCGGTCGAATAAGACAAGAGACCCAGTACTTC. Translated, it gives CASSPGRIRQETQYF. The entire variable domain, with the rest obtained from reference TRBV7-2 and TRBJ2-5, is as follows: GAGVSQSPSNKVTEKGKDVELRCDPISGHTALYWYRQSLGQGLEFLIYFQGNSAPDKSGLPSDRFSAERTGGSVSTLTIQRTQQEDSAVYLCASSPGRIRQETQYFGPGTRLLVL.

This clonotype was counted only a few times. The rearrangement uses TRBV7-2 and TRBJ1-2, with D possibly TRBD1 on 5 matching bases. Germline CDR1 is SGHTA and CDR2 is FQGNSA. The V end lost 6 bases, the J end lost 8 bases, and 10 bases lay between the germline ends. This CDR3 has 11 amino acids. Written as DNA, the CDR3 is TGTGCCAGCAGTCGACAGTCGGGCTACACCTTC. Translating gives CASSRQSGYTF.

The table lists this clonotype with many counts. V and J are TRBV7-9 and TRBJ2-7; D perhaps matches TRBD1 (6 bases). The CDR3 extends over 13 amino acids. Looked up from germline, CDR1 is SEHNR and CDR2 is FQNEAQ (reference sequence). V was cut by 2 bases and J by 3 bases, with 8 bases left in between. CDR3 loop: CASSLTGIYEQYF. In DNA form, the CDR3 reads TGTGCCAGCAGCTTAACAGGGATCTACGAGCAGTACTTC.